One sample yielded the 15 T cell receptor beta chains listed below, sequenced in a study of neurological immune-mediated disorders. Each CDR3 protein gets one entry after TCRdb re-called the 5' RACE reads with MiXCR. Of under 75,000 distinct CDR3 sequences in the sample, 2.5% to 4% were seen once. The sample comprised PBMCs. The receptor set was obtained from a woman aged 45-65 years with multiple sclerosis.

This clonotype was picked up many times. As DNA, the CDR3 is TGTGCCAGCAGCTTCCCTAGCGGGGGGTTTGCAGATACGCAGTATTTT. This translates into CASSFPSGGFADTQYF. The chain links TRBV11-2 to TRBJ2-3; the match to TRBD2 covers 11 bases. Germline CDR1 SGHAT, CDR2 FQNNGV. Unmatched junction bases numbered 6, after V lost 3 bases and J lost 4 bases. CDR3 size: 16 residues.

This clonotype was counted ten times or more. The rearrangement joins TRBV5-1 to TRBJ2-7, with D hard to call. V was cut by 3 bases and J by 6 bases, with 13 bases left in between. Germline V gives CDR1 SGHRS, CDR2 YFSETQ. CDR3 size: 13 residues. In nucleotides, the CDR3 is TGCGCCAGCAGCTATGACCCAGGCAGCGAGCAGTACGTC. This codes for CASSYDPGSEQYV.

This clonotype was detected many times. The chain uses TRBV20-1 and TRBJ1-4; a possible D gene is TRBD1 (6 bases). The CDR3 contains 14 residues. V was trimmed by 6 bases and J by 0 bases, leaving 11 bases between them. Germline V gene lookup returns CDR1 DFQATT and CDR2 SNEGSKA (reference sequence). The CDR3, as DNA: TGCAGTGCCACACCAGGGGCAACTAATGAAAAACTGTTTTTT. Encoded protein: CSATPGATNEKLFF.

This clonotype was observed many times. This chain links TRBV20-1 with TRBJ1-5; no clear D. This CDR3 is 14 amino acids long. Germline CDR1 is DFQATT and CDR2 is SNEGSKA (reference sequence). Deletions cut 2 bases from V and 0 bases from J, with 8 bases between. The CDR3 region has the DNA TGCAGTGCTAGATCCATCGCTAGCAATCAGCCCCAGCATTTT. Translation: CSARSIASNQPQHF.

In this sample, this clonotype turned up many times. The chain combines TRBV20-1 with TRBJ2-7; 7 bases agree with TRBD1. This CDR3 region has 12 residues. CDR1 is DFQATT and CDR2 is SNEGSKA in the germline V gene (reference sequence). The J segment lost 5 bases and the V segment lost 5 bases, leaving 6 bases of the junction unmatched. The CDR3 bases are TGCAGTGCTTCAGGACAGGCCCACGAGCAGTACTTC. This sequence encodes CSASGQAHEQYF.

Comment on this clonotype: This sequence may be a read error, since a much larger clone differs from it by one base. The V call is TRBV20-1, the J call TRBJ1-5; 9 positions agree with TRBD1. Germline V CDR1 and CDR2: DFQATT, SNEGSKA (reference sequence). The CDR3 runs 13 residues. The CDR3 nucleotides read TGCAGTGCCCATGGGACAGGGACTCAGCACCAGCATTTT. This encodes CSAHGTGTQHQHF.

Ten or more counts support this clonotype. This chain's CDR3 is CASSLEWQTNGDEQFF. CDR3 bases: TGTGCCAGCAGCTTGGAGTGGCAAACGAACGGTGATGAGCAGTTCTTC. This chain connects TRBV5-5 to TRBJ2-1; D unresolved. The V gene lost 0 bases and the J gene lost 8 bases, with 18 bases spanning the gap. The CDR3 is 16 residues long. Germline CDR1 is SGHKS and CDR2 is YYEKEE (reference sequence).

This clonotype was found many times. V usage is TRBV7-2 and J usage is TRBJ2-3; possibly TRBD1 for D (6 bases). The germline CDR1 and CDR2 sequences are SGHTA and FQGNSA. The V end was cut by 0 bases, the J end by 1 base, with 8 bases between. This CDR3 comprises 15 residues. The CDR3 nucleotides are TGTGCCAGCAGCTTAGCGGGGGCCGGCACAGATACGCAGTATTTT. It translates to CASSLAGAGTDTQYF.

The V call is TRBV5-1, the J call TRBJ1-2; D is uncertain. Germline-derived CDR1 and CDR2 are SGHRS and YFSETQ. This CDR3 contains 16 residues. Trimming took 0 bases from V and 5 from J, leaving 17 bases between them. The CDR3 DNA is TGCGCCAGCAGCTTGGAGTCGGCAGGCACAACGTATGGCTACACCTTC. Amino acid sequence: CASSLESAGTTYGYTF.

This clonotype was found many times. This CDR3 reads CASSFRGAPADTQYF. DNA of the CDR3: TGTGCCAGCAGTTTTCGGGGGGCCCCGGCAGATACGCAGTATTTT. The V call is TRBV27, the J call TRBJ2-3; the D gene is possibly TRBD2 (7 bases). Germline-derived CDR1 and CDR2 are MNHEY and SMNVEV (reference sequence). Trimming left V 3 bases short and J 4 bases short, with 14 bases between. The CDR3 consists of 15 residues.

This clonotype appeared many times. This chain joins TRBV7-2 and TRBJ1-5; 8 bases are shared with TRBD1. The V and J ends lost 3 bases and 5 bases, in that order; junction bases with no gene match: 3. CDR3 length: 14 residues. The germline V gene encodes CDR1 SGHTA and CDR2 FQGNSA. CDR3 sequence (DNA): TGTGCCAGCAGCTTTGCAGGGGGCTATCAGCCCCAGCATTTT. This encodes CASSFAGGYQPQHF.

This clonotype was seen ten or more times. The chain joins TRBV6-5 to TRBJ2-5; D is undetermined. The CDR3 is made up of 13 amino acids. Germline V lookup: CDR1 MNHEY, CDR2 SVGAGI. Trimming took 2 bases from V and 3 from J, leaving 7 bases between them. In nucleotides, the CDR3 is TGTGCCAGCAGTTACGGGCGGAAAGAGACCCAGTACTTC. Its translation is CASSYGRKETQYF.

Many counts were recorded for this clonotype. The J gene is TRBJ1-1, the V gene TRBV20-1, with 11 positions matching TRBD1. Germline V CDR1 and CDR2: DFQATT, SNEGSKA (reference sequence). There are 18 residues in the CDR3. Unmatched junction bases numbered 13, after V lost 1 base and J lost 3 bases. The CDR3 loop is CSARGGAGQGVPYTEAFF. CDR3 nucleotide sequence: TGCAGTGCTAGAGGTGGGGCGGGACAGGGGGTCCCTTACACTGAAGCTTTCTTT.

This clonotype was seen ten or more times. The chain is built from TRBV5-1 and TRBJ2-2; D is uncertain. Per germline, CDR1 SGHRS and CDR2 YFSETQ. Deletions cut 0 bases from V and 4 bases from J, with 19 bases between. The CDR3 totals 18 residues. CDR3 residues: CASSLDGNSRWGTGELFF. For the CDR3, the DNA is TGCGCCAGCAGCTTGGATGGCAACTCGAGATGGGGCACCGGGGAGCTGTTTTTT.

This clonotype was picked up many times. The CDR3 DNA reads as TGTGCCAGCAGTCCCAGACAGGACACTGAAGCTTTCTTT. It specifies CASSPRQDTEAFF. The gene calls are TRBV12-3 or TRBV12-4 and TRBJ1-1, with D maybe TRBD1 (6 bases). The CDR3 spans 13 residues. Trimming stripped 5 bases from V and 3 bases from J, with 10 bases between.